This T cell receptor (beta chain) came from a study of T cell changes during pregnancy in multiple sclerosis. This clone was counted once. From germline, CDR1 is KGHSH and CDR2 LQKENI. The germline V and J ends were trimmed by 6 bases and 4 bases, with 19 bases remaining between them. The CDR3 loop spans 17 amino acids. Sequencing used immunoSEQ multiplex PCR; TCRdb keeps in-frame clones, though not all of them. The table shows 35,000 to 40,000 clones, with around 91% occurring only once. This TCR was recovered from a female donor with multiple sclerosis, enrolled in a pregnancy study. The sequencing here drew on CD4+ T cells from peripheral blood mononuclear cells, taken in the second trimester of pregnancy. The chain carries TRBV18 and TRBJ2-6; perhaps TRBD2 as D (7 bases). CDR3 coding DNA: TGTGCCAGCTCTCCGAGGGGGGGGTTCGCCGGGGCCAACGTCCTGACTTTC. Translated, it gives CASSPRGGFAGANVLTF.